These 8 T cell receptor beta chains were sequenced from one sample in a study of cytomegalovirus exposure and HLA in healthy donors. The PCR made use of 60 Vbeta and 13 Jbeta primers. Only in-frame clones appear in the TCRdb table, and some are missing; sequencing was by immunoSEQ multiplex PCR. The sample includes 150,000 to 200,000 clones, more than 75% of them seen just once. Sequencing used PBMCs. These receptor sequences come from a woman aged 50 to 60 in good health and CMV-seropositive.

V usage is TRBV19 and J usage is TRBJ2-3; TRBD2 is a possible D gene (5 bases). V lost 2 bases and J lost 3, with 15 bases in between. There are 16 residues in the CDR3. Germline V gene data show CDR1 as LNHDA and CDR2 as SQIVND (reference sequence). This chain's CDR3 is CASSIRRAGQTDTQYF. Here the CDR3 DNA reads TGTGCCAGTAGTATAAGAAGGGCGGGTCAAACAGATACGCAGTATTTT.

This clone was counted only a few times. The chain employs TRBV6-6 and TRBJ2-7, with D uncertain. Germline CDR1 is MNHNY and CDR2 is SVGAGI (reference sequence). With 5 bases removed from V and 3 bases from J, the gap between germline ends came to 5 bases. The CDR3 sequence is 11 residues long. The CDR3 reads CASSGRYEQYF. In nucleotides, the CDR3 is TGTGCCAGCAGTGGCCGCTACGAGCAGTACTTC.

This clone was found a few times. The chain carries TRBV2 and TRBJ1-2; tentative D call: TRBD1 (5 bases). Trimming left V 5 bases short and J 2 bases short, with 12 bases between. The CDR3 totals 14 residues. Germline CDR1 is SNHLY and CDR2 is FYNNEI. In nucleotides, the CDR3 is TGTGCCAGCAGTCGCGGGACTGTGAACTATGGCTACACCTTC. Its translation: CASSRGTVNYGYTF.

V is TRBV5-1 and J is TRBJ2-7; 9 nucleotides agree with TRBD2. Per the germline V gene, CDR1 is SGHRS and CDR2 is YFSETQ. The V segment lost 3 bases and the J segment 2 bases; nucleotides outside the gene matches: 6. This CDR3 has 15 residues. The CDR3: CASSSLAGSTYEQYF. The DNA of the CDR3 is TGCGCCAGCAGCTCCCTAGCGGGGAGCACCTACGAGCAGTACTTC.

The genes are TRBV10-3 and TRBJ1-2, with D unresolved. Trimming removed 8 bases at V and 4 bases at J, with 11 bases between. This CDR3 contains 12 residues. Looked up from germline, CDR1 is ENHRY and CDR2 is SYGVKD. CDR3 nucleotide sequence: TGTGCCATCTGGGAGCTCAGCTATGGCTACACCTTC. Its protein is CAIWELSYGYTF.

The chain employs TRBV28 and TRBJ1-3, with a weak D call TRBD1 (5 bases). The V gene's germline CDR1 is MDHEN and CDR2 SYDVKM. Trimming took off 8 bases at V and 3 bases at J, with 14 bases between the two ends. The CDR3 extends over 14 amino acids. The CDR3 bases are TGTGCCAGCGGCGGGGGTGTTTATGGAAACACCATATATTTT. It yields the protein CASGGGVYGNTIYF.

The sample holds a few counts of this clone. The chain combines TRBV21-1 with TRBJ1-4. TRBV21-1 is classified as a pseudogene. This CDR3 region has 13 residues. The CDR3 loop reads CASIPGPNEKLFF. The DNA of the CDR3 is TGTGCCAGCATCCCGGGTCCCAATGAAAAACTGTTTTTT.

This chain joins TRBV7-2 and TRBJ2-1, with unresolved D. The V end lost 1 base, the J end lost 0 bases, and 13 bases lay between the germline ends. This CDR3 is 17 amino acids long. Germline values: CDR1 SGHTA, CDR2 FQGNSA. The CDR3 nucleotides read TGTGCCAGCAGCTTAGACCGCACGGAGAGCTCCTACAATGAGCAGTTCTTC. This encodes CASSLDRTESSYNEQFF. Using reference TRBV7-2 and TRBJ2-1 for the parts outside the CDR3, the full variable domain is GAGVSQSPSNKVTEKGKDVELRCDPISGHTALYWYRQSLGQGLEFLIYFQGNSAPDKSGLPSDRFSAERTGGSVSTLTIQRTQQEDSAVYLCASSLDRTESSYNEQFFGPGTRLTVL.